Included here is one T cell receptor beta chain sequence, with context. Its specificity is unknown. These data originate in a study of T cell repertoires in cytomegalovirus infection. One entry per CDR3 protein, called by TCRdb with MiXCR from the reads. This sample has some 310,000 distinct CDR3 sequences, with about 25% found just once. The CDR3 has 14 amino acids. CDR1 is MNHEY, CDR2 SMNVEV, per germline (reference sequence). V gave up 6 bases and J gave up 0 bases; unmatched junction bases: 4. This chain joins TRBV27 and TRBJ1-1; 7 nucleotides agree with TRBD1. The TCR originated in a human donor in good health (CMV status not recorded). Some clones in this sample may be carry-over from other donors' samples. Source: cultured PBMCs, taken from culture after CMV antigen stimulation. As DNA, the CDR3 is TGTGCCAGCAGACAACAGGGGATGAACACTGAAGCTTTCTTT. It codes for CASRQQGMNTEAFF.